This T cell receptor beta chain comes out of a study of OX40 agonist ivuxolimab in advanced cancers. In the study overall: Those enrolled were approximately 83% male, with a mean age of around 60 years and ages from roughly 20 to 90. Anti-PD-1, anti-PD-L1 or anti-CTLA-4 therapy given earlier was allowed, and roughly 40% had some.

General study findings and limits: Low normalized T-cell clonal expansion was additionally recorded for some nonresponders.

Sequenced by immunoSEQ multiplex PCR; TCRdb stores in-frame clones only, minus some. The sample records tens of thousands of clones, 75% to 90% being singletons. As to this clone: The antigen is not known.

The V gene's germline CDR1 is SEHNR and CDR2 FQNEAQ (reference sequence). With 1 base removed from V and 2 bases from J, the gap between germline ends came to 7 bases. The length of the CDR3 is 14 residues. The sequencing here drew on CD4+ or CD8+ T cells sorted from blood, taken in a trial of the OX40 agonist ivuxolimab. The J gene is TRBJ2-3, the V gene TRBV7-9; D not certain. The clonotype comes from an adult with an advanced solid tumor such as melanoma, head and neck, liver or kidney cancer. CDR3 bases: TGTGCCAGCAGCTTAGTCTCGGTCACAGATACGCAGTATTTT. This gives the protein CASSLVSVTDTQYF.